This T cell receptor (beta chain) derives from a study of T cell repertoires in cytomegalovirus infection. In this sample, this clonotype turned up many times. Germline-derived CDR1 and CDR2 are SGHTA and FQGNSA. CDR3 size: 21 residues. V lost 6 bases to trimming and J lost 2 bases; unmatched junction nucleotides: 18. TCRdb re-analysed the reads in MiXCR, keeping a single row per CDR3 protein. The sample yields about 740,000 distinct CDR3 sequences, 35% seen once. The chain recombines TRBV7-2 with TRBJ2-3, with TRBD2 matching over 15 bases. The sequenced material came from PBMCs. This clonotype originated in a human donor in good health (CMV status not recorded). Some clones in this sample may be carry-over from other donors' samples. The CDR3 is CASSTRSFGLAGGLNTDTQYF. The CDR3 bases are TGTGCCAGCAGTACGCGTTCCTTTGGACTAGCGGGGGGGCTTAACACAGATACGCAGTATTTT. The full variable domain, in which reference TRBV7-2 and TRBJ2-3 provide the parts outside the CDR3, is GAGVSQSPSNKVTEKGKDVELRCDPISGHTALYWYRQSLGQGLEFLIYFQGNSAPDKSGLPSDRFSAERTGGSVSTLTIQRTQQEDSAVYLCASSTRSFGLAGGLNTDTQYFGPGTRLTVL.